This T cell receptor beta chain was sequenced in a study of human T cells and chemical hapten exposure. On the study more broadly: DPC 0.01% went on the upper back by patch test, with reading at 6 days.

This clonotype was counted many times. Its target is not known. Study findings and constraints: The formation of large CDR3 similarity clusters by expanded TCRs significantly exceeded that of controls. Patch test score tracked positively with PT1 expanded TCR counts.

The CDR3 length is 16 residues. As to time point: patch test 2, 6 weeks after DPC sensitization. This sample's treatment: therapeutic diphenylcyclopropenone sensitization with weekly scalp DPC. Alopecia patients, 18 to 70 years old and DPC-suitable, served as donors. Each CDR3 protein gets one entry after TCRdb re-called the RACE reads with MiXCR. The sample includes about 81,000 distinct CDR3 sequences, 10% of them seen just once. The specimen was whole blood, collected in connection with sensitization to the hapten diphenylcyclopropenone (DPC). The receptor was isolated from a woman in her 30s with alopecia areata. Some clones in this sample may be carry-over from other donors' samples. The chain carries TRBV21-1 and TRBJ2-1; the table names TRBD2, a call not compared with the DNA. TRBV21-1 is a listed pseudogene. CDR3 DNA sequence: TGTGCCAGCAGCCTTAGAGGGCAACTGGTTACGAATGAGCAGTTCTTC. This sequence encodes CASSLRGQLVTNEQFF.